Sequencing of this TCR beta chain was carried out in a study of blood T cell repertoires in COVID-19. Overall study context: Whether acute or convalescent, the COVID-19 samples came from the United States, Italy and Spain.

The CDR3 consists of 14 residues. The junction had 5 bases not matched to a gene; V was cut back by 6 bases and J by 4 bases. CDR1 is MNHEY and CDR2 is SVGAGI in the germline V gene. Libraries were prepared by immunoSEQ multiplex PCR; TCRdb keeps only in-frame clonotypes and omits some of them. The data show about 18,000 clones, 87% seen once. The V gene is TRBV6-5, the J gene TRBJ2-5; 10 bases fit TRBD1. The specimen sequenced was peripheral blood. This TCR came from a human donor in a cohort sampled during active COVID-19. The CDR3 DNA is TGTGCCAGCAGCTGGGACAGGGGCGGAGAGACCCAGTACTTC. As protein: CASSWDRGGETQYF.